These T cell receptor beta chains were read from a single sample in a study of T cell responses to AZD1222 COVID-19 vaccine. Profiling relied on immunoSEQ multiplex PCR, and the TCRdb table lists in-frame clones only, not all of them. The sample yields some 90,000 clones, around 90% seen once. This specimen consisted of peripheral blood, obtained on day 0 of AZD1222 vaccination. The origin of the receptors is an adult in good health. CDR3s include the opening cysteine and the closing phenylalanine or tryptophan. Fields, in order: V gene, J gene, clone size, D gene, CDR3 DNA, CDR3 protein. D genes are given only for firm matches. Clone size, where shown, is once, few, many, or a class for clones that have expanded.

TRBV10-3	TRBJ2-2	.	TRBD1	TGTGCCATCAGCTCCGGGACAGTAATAACCGGGGAGCTGTTTTTT	CAISSGTVITGELFF
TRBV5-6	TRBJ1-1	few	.	TGTGCCAGCAGCTATGACTGGTCAGCCAACACCGGTGAAGCTTTCTTT	CASSYDWSANTGEAFF
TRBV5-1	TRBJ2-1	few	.	TGCGCCAGCAGCGCCGTACAGGGGAGGAATGAGCAGTTCTTC	CASSAVQGRNEQFF
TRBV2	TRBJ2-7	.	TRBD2	TGTGCCAGCAGTGAAAGGTTAGCGGGAACCTACGAGCAGTACTTC	CASSERLAGTYEQYF
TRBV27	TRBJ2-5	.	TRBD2	TGTGCCAGCAGTTTCTCCGGGACTAGCGGGGGAGAGACCCAGTACTTC	CASSFSGTSGGETQYF
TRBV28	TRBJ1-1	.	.	TGTGCCAGCAGTAAATATCCTCTGGGGGTAAACACTGAAGCTTTCTTT	CASSKYPLGVNTEAFF
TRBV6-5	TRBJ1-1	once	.	TGTGCCAGCAGTTCTAAAACCCGGAACACTGAAGCTTTCTTT	CASSSKTRNTEAFF
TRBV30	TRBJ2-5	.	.	TGTGCCTGGGAAAGCGGGGAGACCCAGTACTTC	CAWESGETQYF
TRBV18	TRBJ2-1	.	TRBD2	TGTGCCAGCTCACCACCTACGGGACTAGGTCAGTTCTTC	CASSPPTGLGQFF
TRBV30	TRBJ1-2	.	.	TGTGCCTGGAGTGTAAACCCGGGACGGACCTTC	CAWSVNPGRTF
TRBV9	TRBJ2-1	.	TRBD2	TGTGCCAGCAGCGTAGTGAGCGGGAGTATGGATGAGCAGTTCTTC	CASSVVSGSMDEQFF
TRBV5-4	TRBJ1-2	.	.	TGTGCCAGCAGCTTGCAAGGCGGTGGGTATGGCTACACCTTC	CASSLQGGGYGYTF
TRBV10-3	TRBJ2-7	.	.	TGTGCCATCAGTGACCAGGATTCTTCCTACGAGCAGTACTTC	CAISDQDSSYEQYF
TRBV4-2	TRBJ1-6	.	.	TGTGCCAGCAGCCGGCAAATGGGACGGGGGGATAATTCACCCCTCCACTTT	CASSRQMGRGDNSPLHF